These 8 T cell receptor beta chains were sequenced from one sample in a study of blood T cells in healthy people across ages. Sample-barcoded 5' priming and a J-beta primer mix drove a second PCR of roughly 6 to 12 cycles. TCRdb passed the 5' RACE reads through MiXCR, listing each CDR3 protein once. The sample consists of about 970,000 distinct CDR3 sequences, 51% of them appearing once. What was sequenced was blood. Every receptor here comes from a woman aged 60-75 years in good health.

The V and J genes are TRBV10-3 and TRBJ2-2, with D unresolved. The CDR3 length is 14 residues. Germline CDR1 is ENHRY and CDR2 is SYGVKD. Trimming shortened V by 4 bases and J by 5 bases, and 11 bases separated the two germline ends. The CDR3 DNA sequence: TGTGCCATCAGTGTTGGGATCGATACCGGGGAGCTGTTTTTT. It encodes CAISVGIDTGELFF.

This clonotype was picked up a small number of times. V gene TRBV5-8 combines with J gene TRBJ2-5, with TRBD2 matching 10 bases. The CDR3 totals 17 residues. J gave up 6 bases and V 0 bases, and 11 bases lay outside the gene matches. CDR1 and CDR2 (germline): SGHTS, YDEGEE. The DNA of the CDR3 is TGTGCCAGCAGCTTGGGCAGCGGGAGGGCCGGTTTTAAGACCCAGTACTTC. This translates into CASSLGSGRAGFKTQYF.

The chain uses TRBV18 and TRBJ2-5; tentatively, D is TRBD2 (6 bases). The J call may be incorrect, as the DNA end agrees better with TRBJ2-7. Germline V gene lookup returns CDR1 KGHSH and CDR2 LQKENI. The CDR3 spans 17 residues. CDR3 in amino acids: CASSPPFPAGLVYEQYF. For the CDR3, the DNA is TGTGCCAGCTCACCACCGTTTCCAGCGGGCCTGGTCTACGAGCAGTACTTC.

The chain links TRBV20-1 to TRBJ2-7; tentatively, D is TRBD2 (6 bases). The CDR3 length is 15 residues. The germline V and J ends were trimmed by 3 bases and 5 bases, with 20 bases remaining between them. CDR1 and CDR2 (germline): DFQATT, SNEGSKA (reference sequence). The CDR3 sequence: CSASLPGGSFHEQYF. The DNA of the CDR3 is TGCAGTGCTAGTCTGCCTGGGGGGAGCTTCCACGAGCAGTACTTC.

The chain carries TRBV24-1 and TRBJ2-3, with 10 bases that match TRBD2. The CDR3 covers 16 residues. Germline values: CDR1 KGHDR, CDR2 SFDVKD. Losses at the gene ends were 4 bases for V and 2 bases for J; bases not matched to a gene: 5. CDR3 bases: TGTGCCACCAGTGAACCAGCGGGAGGGTACACAGATACGCAGTATTTT. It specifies CATSEPAGGYTDTQYF.

The CDR3 bases are TGCAGTGCTAGAGATGGGCCTTCACTTACGGATGGCTACACCTTC. Translated, it gives CSARDGPSLTDGYTF. The chain employs TRBV20-1 and TRBJ1-2, with D unclear. Trimming cost V 0 bases and J 6 bases, with 17 bases left between them. Germline CDR1 reads DFQATT; CDR2 reads SNEGSKA (reference sequence). The length of the CDR3 is 15 residues.

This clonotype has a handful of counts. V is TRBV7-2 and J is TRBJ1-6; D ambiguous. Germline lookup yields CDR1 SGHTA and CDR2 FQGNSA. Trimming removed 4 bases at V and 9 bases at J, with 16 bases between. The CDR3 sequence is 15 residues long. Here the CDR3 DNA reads TGTGCCAGCAGCTACACCAGCAGAGACGGTTCACCCCTCCACTTT. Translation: CASSYTSRDGSPLHF.

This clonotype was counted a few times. CDR3 residues: CSVAPRLGYTDTQYF. The CDR3 nucleotides are TGCAGCGTTGCCCCCAGGTTAGGGTACACAGATACGCAGTATTTT. The J gene is TRBJ2-3, the V gene TRBV29-1; D gene uncertain. The V gene lost 4 bases and the J gene lost 2 bases, with 16 bases spanning the gap. This CDR3 contains 15 residues. The germline V gene encodes CDR1 SQVTM and CDR2 ANQGSEA.